This T cell receptor (beta chain) was identified in a study of blood T cell repertoires in COVID-19. As for the study in general: Both acute and convalescent COVID-19 samples were obtained from the United States, Italy and Spain. Sources were T cells, B-cell-depleted T cells, or PBMCs; the material itself was cDNA or gDNA.

Per the original methods: Reference gene primer amplification gave estimated nucleated cell counts. Sequenced by immunoSEQ multiplex PCR; TCRdb stores in-frame clones only, minus some. That table supplies the V and J calls and clone size; D and trimming were determined from the DNA. The sample contains about 370,000 clones, more than 80% of which appear only once. V gave up 0 bases and J gave up 0 bases, with 11 bases separating them. Germline V CDR1 and CDR2: SGHDT, YYEEEE. This CDR3 spans 16 amino acids. The Seattle patients, enrolled during active infection, were followed longitudinally. The clonotype comes from a woman in her thirties with COVID-19, enrolled during active disease. The chain recombines TRBV5-6 with TRBJ2-3; possible D gene TRBD2, 5 bases. The sequencing input was peripheral blood. CDR3 sequence: CASSLVGIASTDTQYF. The CDR3 DNA reads TGTGCCAGCAGCTTGGTCGGGATCGCTAGCACAGATACGCAGTATTTT.